Described below is a single T cell receptor (beta chain) sequence and its context. What it recognizes is unknown. This sample was taken from a study of OX40 agonist ivuxolimab in advanced cancers. Overall study: The group had a mean age of about 64 years, ranged from roughly 23 to 90, and was less than 85% male. Antecedent anti-PD-1, anti-PD-L1 or anti-CTLA-4 therapy was permissible, with roughly 36% having received some. Study-level points and caveats: Expanded clones tended on average to be more numerous among CD8+ T cells than CD4+.

The table came from immunoSEQ multiplex PCR; TCRdb's copy has only in-frame clones and leaves some out. The sample records 30,000 to 35,000 clones, roughly 85% being singletons. The CDR3 covers 14 residues. Germline V CDR1 and CDR2: SGHVS, FQNEAQ. V lost 1 base, J lost 4 bases, and 3 bases stayed unmatched. The chain combines TRBV7-8 with TRBJ1-2; 7 positions match TRBD1. Specimen: CD4+ or CD8+ T cells sorted from blood, collected in a trial of the OX40 agonist ivuxolimab. The receptor's source is an adult with an advanced solid tumor such as melanoma, head and neck, liver or kidney cancer. The CDR3 nucleotides read TGTGCCAGCAGCTTAGGGCGACAGGGCTATGGCTACACCTTC. The encoded protein is CASSLGRQGYGYTF.